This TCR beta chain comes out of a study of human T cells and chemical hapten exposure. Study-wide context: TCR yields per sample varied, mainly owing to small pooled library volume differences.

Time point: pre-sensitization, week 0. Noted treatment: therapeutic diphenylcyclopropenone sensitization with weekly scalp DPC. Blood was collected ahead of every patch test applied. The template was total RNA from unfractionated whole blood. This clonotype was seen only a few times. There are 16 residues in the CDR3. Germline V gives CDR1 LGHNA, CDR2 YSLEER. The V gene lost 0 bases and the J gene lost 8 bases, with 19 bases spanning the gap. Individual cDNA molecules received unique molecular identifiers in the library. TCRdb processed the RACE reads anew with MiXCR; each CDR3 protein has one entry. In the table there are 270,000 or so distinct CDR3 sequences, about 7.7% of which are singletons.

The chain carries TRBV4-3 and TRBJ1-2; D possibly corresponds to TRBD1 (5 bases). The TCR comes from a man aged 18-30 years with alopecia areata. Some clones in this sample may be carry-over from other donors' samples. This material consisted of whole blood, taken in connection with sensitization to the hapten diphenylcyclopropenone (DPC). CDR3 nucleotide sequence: TGCGCCAGCAGCCAAGATAAAGCGGCAGGGAGTAGCGGCTACACCTTC. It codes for CASSQDKAAGSSGYTF.